Following are 32 T cell receptor beta chains from one sample sequenced in a study of CD8 T cells in Susac syndrome. It was with random hexamers that roughly 0.45 to 1 ug RNA was reverse transcribed. TCRdb used MiXCR to reprocess the immunoSEQ multiplex PCR reads, holding one entry per CDR3 protein. The table lists about 150,000 distinct CDR3 sequences, nearly 97% of them singletons. Input material: CD8+ T cells from PBMCs. The receptor set was obtained from a human donor with multiple sclerosis.

The V and J genes are TRBV20-1 and TRBJ2-5; D is perhaps TRBD2 (6 bases). Germline loops: CDR1 DFQATT, CDR2 SNEGSKA (reference sequence). CDR3 length equals 15 residues. The germline V and J ends were trimmed by 1 base and 5 bases, with 17 bases remaining between them. The CDR3 spells CSARVGRTPKETQYF. CDR3 sequence (DNA): TGCAGTGCTAGAGTTGGGAGGACCCCAAAGGAGACCCAGTACTTC.

The J gene is TRBJ2-3, the V gene TRBV5-1, with D perhaps given as TRBD1 or TRBD2 (5 bases each). The CDR3 contains 16 residues. V was trimmed by 4 bases and J by 1 base, leaving 16 bases between them. Germline V gene data show CDR1 as SGHRS and CDR2 as YFSETQ. In DNA form, the CDR3 reads TGCGCCAGCAGCCGTTTGGGGGACCGAGGCACAGATACGCAGTATTTT. The encoded protein is CASSRLGDRGTDTQYF.

Here the CDR3 reads CASSRTGDSYNEQFF. The CDR3 DNA reads as TGTGCCAGCAGCCGCACGGGTGACTCCTACAATGAGCAGTTCTTC. This chain links TRBV4-2 with TRBJ2-1; D remains unclear. Germline V CDR1 and CDR2: LGHNA, YNFKEQ. The CDR3 is made up of 15 amino acids. Trimming removed 4 bases at V and 0 bases at J, with 10 bases between.

The CDR3 sequence is CSAWLWDSTYNEQFF. The CDR3 nucleotides read TGCAGTGCCTGGCTATGGGACAGTACCTACAATGAGCAGTTCTTC. The rearrangement joins TRBV20-1 to TRBJ2-1; 7 nucleotides agree with TRBD1. CDR1 and CDR2 from the germline V gene are DFQATT and SNEGSKA (reference sequence). This CDR3 contains 15 residues. The junction had 10 bases not matched to a gene; V was cut back by 6 bases and J by 2 bases.

The chain links TRBV29-1 to TRBJ1-1; D gene uncertain. Looked up from germline, CDR1 is SQVTM and CDR2 is ANQGSEA. Trimming removed 7 bases at V and 1 base at J, with 19 bases between. The CDR3 runs to 15 residues. The CDR3 DNA follows: TGCAGCGCCGAGGGTTATGGGGTACAGAACACTGAAGCTTTCTTT. It specifies CSAEGYGVQNTEAFF.

This chain links TRBV3-1 with TRBJ2-3; D gene ambiguous. CDR3 size: 12 residues. CDR1 LGHDT and CDR2 YNNKEL come from the germline V gene (reference sequence). The V end was cut by 4 bases, the J end by 4 bases, with 6 bases between. CDR3 bases: TGTGCCAGCAGCCCCCCCGCAGATACGCAGTATTTT. It translates to CASSPPADTQYF.

The chain combines TRBV27 with TRBJ1-1; 9 bases align to TRBD1. The ends lost 5 bases at V and 3 bases at J; junction bases unmatched: 4. CDR3 size: 14 residues. CDR1 and CDR2 (germline): MNHEY, SMNVEV (reference sequence). This CDR3 reads CASSAYRGHTEAFF. CDR3 bases: TGTGCCAGCAGTGCATACAGGGGGCACACTGAAGCTTTCTTT.

The chain couples TRBV7-6 to TRBJ2-5, with D perhaps being TRBD1 or TRBD2 (7 bases each). Germline assignment: CDR1 SGHVS and CDR2 FNYEAQ. The V end was cut by 1 base, the J end by 3 bases, with 18 bases between. The CDR3 sequence is 17 residues long. CDR3 sequence: CASSLGPGGQGEETQYF. Written as DNA, the CDR3 is TGTGCCAGCAGCTTAGGTCCGGGGGGCCAGGGGGAAGAGACCCAGTACTTC.

The chain employs TRBV29-1 and TRBJ2-2, with TRBD2 matching over 7 bases. The trim removed 1 base at V and 3 bases at J, leaving 2 bases unmatched. This CDR3 has 14 amino acids. Germline V gene data show CDR1 as SQVTM and CDR2 as ANQGSEA. The CDR3 DNA is TGCAGCGTTGAAGGACTAGCCGACACCGGGGAGCTGTTTTTT. Encoded protein: CSVEGLADTGELFF.

This clonotype is a singleton in its sample. V gene TRBV10-3 combines with J gene TRBJ2-7; D is undetermined. Per germline, CDR1 ENHRY and CDR2 SYGVKD. The CDR3 spans 16 residues. Trimming removed 0 bases from V and 6 bases from J, with 18 bases in between. CDR3 in DNA: TGTGCCATCAGTGAGTCGAAGAAAAAGCCGAGTCGCGAGCAGTACGTC. The encoded protein is CAISESKKKPSREQYV.

The chain has TRBV27 and TRBJ2-7; D gene uncertain. Trimming took 6 bases from V and 2 from J, leaving 8 bases between them. From germline, CDR1 is MNHEY and CDR2 SMNVEV (reference sequence). This CDR3 has 12 residues. CDR3 residues: CASSPNTYEQYV. DNA of the CDR3: TGTGCCAGCAGCCCGAATACCTACGAGCAGTACGTC.

The rearrangement uses TRBV29-1 and TRBJ2-3, with D hard to call. The V gene's germline CDR1 is SQVTM and CDR2 ANQGSEA. There are 13 residues in the CDR3. V was pared by 0 bases and J by 6 bases, with 10 bases between. CDR3 protein: CSVEETLRDTQYF. DNA for the CDR3: TGCAGCGTTGAAGAGACCCTGCGGGATACGCAGTATTTT.

The rearrangement uses TRBV3-1 and TRBJ2-5; TRBD1 might be the D (5 bases). The germline gives CDR1 LGHDT, CDR2 YNNKEL (reference sequence). The germline V and J ends were trimmed by 4 bases and 1 base, with 7 bases remaining between them. The CDR3 is made up of 13 amino acids. CDR3 coding DNA: TGTGCCAGCAGCCCGGACACCCAAGAGACCCAGTACTTC. Its translation is CASSPDTQETQYF.

This chain connects TRBV29-1 to TRBJ2-1, with D perhaps given as TRBD1 or TRBD2 (6 bases each). V lost 7 bases to trimming and J lost 9 bases, with 19 bases between them. CDR3 length equals 13 residues. In germline, CDR1 is SQVTM, CDR2 ANQGSEA. In nucleotides, the CDR3 is TGCAGCGAATACAGGGCGCGGGGAAGTGAGCAGTTCTTC. Its protein is CSEYRARGSEQFF.

V gene TRBV6-6 combines with J gene TRBJ2-7; D is possibly TRBD1 or TRBD2 (5 bases each). The CDR3 consists of 13 residues. V dropped 7 bases and J dropped 3 bases, with 13 bases sitting between them. CDR1 and CDR2 (germline): MNHNY, SVGAGI (reference sequence). The CDR3 sequence: CASTGARVYEQYF. Here the CDR3 DNA reads TGTGCCAGCACCGGGGCCCGAGTCTACGAGCAGTACTTC.

The chain couples TRBV7-9 to TRBJ1-1; D may be TRBD1 (6 bases). V was pared by 3 bases and J by 10 bases, with 9 bases between. Germline CDR1 and CDR2: SEHNR and FQNEAQ (reference sequence). This CDR3 is 11 amino acids long. The CDR3 region is CASSFGQTAFF. CDR3 sequence (DNA): TGTGCCAGCAGCTTCGGACAGACAGCTTTCTTT.

The chain employs TRBV30 and TRBJ2-1; a possible D gene is TRBD2 (5 bases). The V gene lost 4 bases and the J gene lost 1 base, with 11 bases spanning the gap. Germline loops: CDR1 GTSNPN, CDR2 SVGIG (reference sequence). The CDR3 consists of 14 residues. CDR3 DNA sequence: TGTGCCTGGATGGCAGAGGGATCCTACAATGAGCAGTTCTTC. Translating it yields CAWMAEGSYNEQFF.

The chain has TRBV30 and TRBJ2-7, with a weak D call TRBD1 (5 bases). The CDR3 loop spans 13 amino acids. Between the trimmed V and J ends, which lost 0 bases and 2 bases, there was a span of 8 bases. Germline CDR1 is GTSNPN and CDR2 is SVGIG (reference sequence). The CDR3 is CAWSVLDTYEQYF. CDR3 in DNA: TGTGCCTGGAGTGTACTGGACACCTACGAGCAGTACTTC.

The chain uses TRBV20-1 and TRBJ1-2; D remains ambiguous. The CDR3 loop spans 13 amino acids. With 0 bases removed from V and 4 bases from J, the gap between germline ends came to 9 bases. CDR1 and CDR2 (germline): DFQATT, SNEGSKA (reference sequence). The DNA for the CDR3 is TGCAGTGCTAGAGATACGGCAGTCTATGGCTACACCTTC. Amino acids: CSARDTAVYGYTF.

This chain connects TRBV9 to TRBJ2-6, with D uncertain. CDR1 SGDLS and CDR2 YYNGEE come from the germline V gene. The CDR3 extends over 16 amino acids. V gave up 0 bases and J gave up 0 bases, with 7 bases separating them. The CDR3 DNA is TGTGCCAGCAGCGTAGACAGATCCTCTGGGGCCAACGTCCTGACTTTC. Residues: CASSVDRSSGANVLTF.

This rearrangement joins TRBV9 to TRBJ2-3, with 11 bases lining up with TRBD2. The CDR3 extends over 16 amino acids. Per the germline V gene, CDR1 is SGDLS and CDR2 is YYNGEE. J lost 1 base, V lost 4 bases, and 5 bases had no gene match. The CDR3 region has the DNA TGTGCCAGCAGCCCTAGCGGGGGGACGGGCACAGATACGCAGTATTTT. Amino acids: CASSPSGGTGTDTQYF.

The rearrangement links TRBV7-9 to TRBJ2-7, with 13 bases identical to TRBD2. CDR1 is SEHNR, CDR2 FQNEAQ, per germline (reference sequence). This CDR3 is 19 amino acids long. V dropped 6 bases and J dropped 0; count of bases not matched to a gene: 14. CDR3 DNA: TGTGCCAGCAGTCAAACCGGGACTAGCGGGGCCCTGAGCTCCTACGAGCAGTACGTC. This codes for CASSQTGTSGALSSYEQYV.

V is TRBV19 and J is TRBJ2-6; D remains unclear. The CDR3 covers 16 residues. V lost 5 bases and J 0 bases, leaving 11 bases between the germline ends. CDR1 is LNHDA and CDR2 is SQIVND in the germline V gene (reference sequence). The CDR3 loop is CASSFGVNSGANVLTF. The DNA of the CDR3 is TGTGCCAGTAGTTTCGGTGTTAACTCTGGGGCCAACGTCCTGACTTTC.

This chain joins TRBV12-5 and TRBJ1-1; maybe TRBD1 (5 bases). With 4 bases removed from V and 4 bases from J, the gap between germline ends came to 13 bases. The germline CDR1 and CDR2 sequences are LGHNT and FRNRAP. The CDR3 loop spans 14 amino acids. The CDR3 protein is CASGWSGVGTEAFF. CDR3 sequence (DNA): TGTGCTAGTGGTTGGTCGGGGGTGGGCACTGAAGCTTTCTTT.

V gene TRBV7-9 combines with J gene TRBJ2-1; 10 bases agree with TRBD2. The CDR3 consists of 18 residues. The germline CDR1 and CDR2 sequences are SEHNR and FQNEAQ (reference sequence). Trimming at V came to 4 bases and at J to 4 bases, leaving 13 bases not matched to a gene. In nucleotides, the CDR3 is TGTGCCAGCAGCTCCCCAAATCCGACAGCGGGGGGGTACAATGAGCAGTTCTTC. This codes for CASSSPNPTAGGYNEQFF. The entire variable domain, with the rest obtained from reference TRBV7-9 and TRBJ2-1, is as follows: DTGVSQNPRHKITKRGQNVTFRCDPISEHNRLYWYRQTLGQGPEFLTYFQNEAQLEKSRLLSDRFSAERPKGSFSTLEIQRTEQGDSAMYLCASSSPNPTAGGYNEQFFGPGTRLTVL.

The chain has TRBV6-5 and TRBJ1-6; D is possibly TRBD1 (5 bases). CDR1 is MNHEY and CDR2 is SVGAGI in the germline V gene. The V and J ends lost 7 bases and 3 bases respectively, with 10 bases between them. CDR3 length: 14 amino acids. CDR3 bases: TGTGCCAGCACAGCCGGGGGCTATAATTCACCCCTCCACTTT. Amino acids: CASTAGGYNSPLHF.

The rearrangement uses TRBV5-8 and TRBJ2-7; no reliable D call. Trimming pared 2 bases from V and 0 bases from J, leaving 6 bases between. Germline V gene sequence: CDR1 SGHTS, CDR2 YDEGEE. The CDR3 runs to 13 residues. This CDR3 reads CASSFQVSYEQYV. CDR3 nucleotide sequence: TGTGCCAGCAGCTTTCAGGTCTCCTACGAGCAGTACGTC.

This chain links TRBV29-1 with TRBJ2-5, with D uncertain. V dropped 0 bases and J dropped 12 bases, with 11 bases sitting between them. The germline V gene encodes CDR1 SQVTM and CDR2 ANQGSEA. There are 11 residues in the CDR3. The CDR3 DNA follows: TGCAGCGTTGAAGAGGGGTGGAAAGAGTACTTC. Encoded protein: CSVEEGWKEYF.

V is TRBV18 and J is TRBJ2-3; D assignment may be TRBD1 or TRBD2 (5 bases each). V was cut by 0 bases and J by 3 bases, with 16 bases left in between. Per germline, CDR1 KGHSH and CDR2 LQKENI. This CDR3 is built from 17 residues. The CDR3 DNA follows: TGTGCCAGCTCACCACCGGGACGCCAACCCCAAACAGATACGCAGTATTTT. It codes for CASSPPGRQPQTDTQYF.

V and J are TRBV29-1 and TRBJ2-1; TRBD2 matches at 8 bases. The CDR3 is made up of 15 amino acids. With 3 bases clipped from V and 0 bases from J, the junction kept 4 bases outside the gene matches. Germline lookup yields CDR1 SQVTM and CDR2 ANQGSEA. For the CDR3, the DNA is TGCAGCGTTGACGCCCGGGGGGGCTCCTACAATGAGCAGTTCTTC. Protein: CSVDARGGSYNEQFF.

The rearrangement links TRBV12-5 to TRBJ2-7; perhaps TRBD2 as D (6 bases). There are 13 residues in the CDR3. V was trimmed by 7 bases and J by 3 bases, leaving 13 bases between them. CDR1 is LGHNT and CDR2 is FRNRAP in the germline V gene. CDR3 sequence (DNA): TGTGCTAGTGTCCAGGAGGGTGTCTACGAGCAGTACGTC. This codes for CASVQEGVYEQYV.

The rearrangement links TRBV3-1 to TRBJ2-5; 8 bases are a match to TRBD2. Germline CDR1 is LGHDT and CDR2 is YNNKEL (reference sequence). The CDR3 has 17 residues. With V trimmed by 3 bases and J by 2 bases, 11 bases remained unmatched. For the CDR3, the DNA is TGTGCCAGCAGCCATTCGGCGCGGGGGGTCCCTCAAGAGACCCAGTACTTC. Translating it yields CASSHSARGVPQETQYF.